The 20 T cell receptor beta chains below come from one sample, sequenced in a study of blood T cell repertoires in COVID-19. Assay: immunoSEQ multiplex PCR; the TCRdb copy retains only in-frame clones and omits some. The profile covers more than 150,000 clones, with approximately 86% appearing a single time and roughly 8% taken by the ten largest. Source material: peripheral blood. Receptors originate from a man between 60 and 75 years old with acute or convalescent COVID-19.

This clone was seen a single time. The rearrangement joins TRBV6-1 to TRBJ2-1; no reliable D call. The CDR3 covers 13 residues. Between the trimmed V and J ends, which lost 2 bases and 9 bases, there was a span of 11 bases. Germline CDR1 reads MNHNS; CDR2 reads SASEGT. DNA of the CDR3: TGTGCCAGCAGTGAAAGGCCACCGGGTGAGCAGTTCTTC. It yields the protein CASSERPPGEQFF.

The chain is built from TRBV24-1 and TRBJ2-2, with a possible D match to TRBD2 (6 bases). In germline, CDR1 is KGHDR, CDR2 SFDVKD. V lost 4 bases, J lost 5 bases, and 19 bases lay in between. The CDR3 has 17 amino acids. The CDR3 loop is CATSDPSGRGVTGELFF. The CDR3 DNA sequence: TGTGCCACCAGTGACCCCTCAGGGCGGGGAGTAACCGGGGAGCTGTTTTTT.

V usage is TRBV5-1 and J usage is TRBJ2-7; 10 bases fit TRBD2. V shed 6 bases, J shed 2 bases, and the junction held 5 bases outside the gene matches. The CDR3 sequence is 14 residues long. Germline V gene sequence: CDR1 SGHRS, CDR2 YFSETQ. This chain's CDR3 is CASNQRGGPYEQYF. The CDR3 region has the DNA TGCGCCAGCAACCAGCGGGGGGGCCCCTACGAGCAGTACTTC.

V and J are TRBV5-1 and TRBJ1-1, with 9 bases identical to TRBD1. After removal of 1 base from V and 3 bases from J, the junction contained 10 bases not matched to a gene. Germline V gives CDR1 SGHRS, CDR2 YFSETQ. The CDR3 covers 17 residues. CDR3 residues: CASSLNRRDRVDTEAFF. Written as DNA, the CDR3 is TGCGCCAGCAGCTTGAACAGACGGGACAGGGTGGACACTGAAGCTTTCTTT.

The J gene is TRBJ1-5, the V gene TRBV28; no clear D gene. CDR1 and CDR2 from the germline V gene are MDHEN and SYDVKM. The CDR3 covers 12 residues. V lost 5 bases to trimming and J lost 4 bases, with 6 bases between them. DNA of the CDR3: TGTGCCAGCAGTAAGCCAAATCAGCCCCAGCATTTT. Its protein is CASSKPNQPQHF.

A single count supports this clone. V is TRBV14 and J is TRBJ2-7; 9 bases fit TRBD2. CDR3 length equals 15 residues. In germline, CDR1 is SGHDN, CDR2 FVKESK. The J segment lost 4 bases and the V segment lost 1 base, leaving 5 bases of the junction unmatched. In DNA, the CDR3 is TGTGCCAGCAGCCAAGCGGCTAGCGGGATTTACGAGCAGTACTTC. This codes for CASSQAASGIYEQYF.

The chain uses TRBV28 and TRBJ2-7; 12 nucleotides match TRBD2. The CDR3 is made up of 17 amino acids. CDR1 MDHEN and CDR2 SYDVKM come from the germline V gene. The V and J ends lost 4 bases and 0 bases, in that order; junction bases with no gene match: 7. CDR3 DNA: TGTGCCAGCAGTTCGCCGATGACTAGCGGGAGCTCCTACGAGCAGTACTTC. This sequence encodes CASSSPMTSGSSYEQYF.

For the CDR3, the DNA is TGTGCCAGCAGCTCCGGACAGGGTAGTGGGAGTGGCTACACCTTC. It yields the protein CASSSGQGSGSGYTF. The rearrangement uses TRBV7-3 and TRBJ1-2; 8 nucleotides line up with TRBD1. Germline assignment: CDR1 SGHTA and CDR2 FQGTGA. This CDR3 spans 15 amino acids. Trimming took 4 bases from V and 7 from J; bases not matched to a gene: 11.

The chain is built from TRBV3-1 (or the pseudogene TRBV3-2) and TRBJ1-2; possibly TRBD1 for D (6 bases). Germline CDR1 LGHDT, CDR2 YNNKEL (reference sequence). The V end lost 2 bases, the J end lost 6 bases, and 16 bases lay between the germline ends. The CDR3 contains 15 residues. The CDR3 protein is CASSQFRERGNGYTF. As DNA, the CDR3 is TGTGCCAGCAGCCAATTTCGTGAAAGGGGGAATGGCTACACCTTC.

The gene calls are TRBV15 and TRBJ1-5, with 8 bases lining up with TRBD1. Germline V gene lookup returns CDR1 LNHNV and CDR2 YYDKDF (reference sequence). Losses at the gene ends were 1 base for V and 12 bases for J; bases not matched to a gene: 5. The CDR3 loop spans 13 amino acids. CDR3 in amino acids: CATSRGGGTGQHF. The CDR3 region has the DNA TGTGCCACCAGCAGAGGGGGGGGGACAGGCCAGCATTTT.

The chain carries TRBV6-5 and TRBJ1-1; D is unclear. Looked up from germline, CDR1 is MNHEY and CDR2 is SVGAGI. The CDR3 is 14 residues long. V was clipped by 7 bases and J by 0 bases, with 12 bases between them. The CDR3 here is CASTTTGMNTEAFF. The CDR3 DNA is TGTGCCAGCACCACGACGGGTATGAACACTGAAGCTTTCTTT.

This chain uses TRBV30 with TRBJ2-5, with 9 bases fitting TRBD1. Germline loops: CDR1 GTSNPN, CDR2 SVGIG (reference sequence). This CDR3 has 15 residues. Germline trimming cut 7 bases from V and 2 bases from J; bases unmatched to any gene: 11. Here the CDR3 reads CAYGQGTYLQETQYF. DNA of the CDR3: TGTGCCTACGGACAGGGGACGTACCTACAAGAGACCCAGTACTTC.

The gene calls are TRBV5-1 and TRBJ1-2; TRBD1 aligns across 7 bases. The CDR3 contains 15 residues. V gave up 4 bases and J gave up 6 bases; unmatched junction bases: 12. CDR1 SGHRS and CDR2 YFSETQ come from the germline V gene. The DNA of the CDR3 is TGCGCCAGCAGCACAGGACAGGCGGACCATCATGGCTACACCTTC. Translated, it gives CASSTGQADHHGYTF.

The genes are TRBV11-2 and TRBJ1-1; D gene ambiguous. Germline loops: CDR1 SGHAT, CDR2 FQNNGV. V gave up 2 bases and J gave up 9 bases, with 13 bases separating them. This CDR3 has 13 residues. The CDR3 here is CASSLYGEGKAFF. In nucleotides, the CDR3 is TGTGCCAGCAGCTTATATGGGGAGGGCAAAGCTTTCTTT.

This rearrangement joins TRBV10-3 to TRBJ1-5; 7 bases fit TRBD1. V shed 5 bases, J shed 0 bases, and the junction held 4 bases outside the gene matches. CDR3 length equals 15 residues. Germline V lookup: CDR1 ENHRY, CDR2 SYGVKD. Here the CDR3 reads CAISRDRTSNQPQHF. The CDR3 DNA reads TGTGCCATCAGTAGGGACAGAACTAGCAATCAGCCCCAGCATTTT.

V gene TRBV28 combines with J gene TRBJ1-1; D not resolved. The V end lost 4 bases, the J end lost 0 bases, and 12 bases lay between the germline ends. Germline CDR1 is MDHEN and CDR2 is SYDVKM. The CDR3 totals 15 residues. The CDR3 spells CASSSLRAVNTEAFF. The CDR3 nucleotides are TGTGCCAGCAGTTCACTTAGAGCGGTGAACACTGAAGCTTTCTTT.

J is TRBJ1-1 and V is TRBV20-1, with TRBD1 identical over 9 bases. The germline gives CDR1 DFQATT, CDR2 SNEGSKA (reference sequence). The length of the CDR3 is 11 residues. Trimming at V came to 1 base and at J to 10 bases, leaving 1 base not matched to a gene. CDR3 in amino acids: CSARADRGAFF. The CDR3 DNA follows: TGCAGTGCTAGAGCGGACAGGGGAGCTTTCTTT.

This chain links TRBV6-6 with TRBJ2-2; maybe TRBD1 (5 bases). Germline-derived CDR1 and CDR2 are MNHNY and SVGAGI (reference sequence). Between the trimmed V and J ends, which lost 4 bases and 2 bases, there was a span of 14 bases. The CDR3 is made up of 16 amino acids. The CDR3 DNA is TGTGCCAGCAGTTTGCAGGGTTTAGAAAACACCGGGGAGCTGTTTTTT. It is translated as CASSLQGLENTGELFF.

The chain recombines TRBV23-1 with TRBJ2-1; D is perhaps TRBD2 (5 bases). TRBV23-1 is flagged as an ORF with uncertain function. The CDR3 loop spans 19 amino acids. V dropped 2 bases and J dropped 4 bases, with 24 bases sitting between them. CDR3 region: CASSQLAGLRCGLYNEQFF. The CDR3 DNA is TGCGCCAGCAGTCAACTAGCCGGCCTGAGGTGCGGTCTTTACAATGAGCAGTTCTTC.

DNA for the CDR3: TGCAGCGTTGAAGCCCAGCGACCGGACAGGCCTGCACTCTATGGCTACACCTTC. It is translated as CSVEAQRPDRPALYGYTF. This chain uses TRBV29-1 with TRBJ1-2; the match to TRBD1 covers 7 bases. The CDR3 sequence is 18 residues long. CDR1 is SQVTM and CDR2 is ANQGSEA in the germline V gene. Trimming at V came to 1 base and at J to 4 bases, leaving 18 bases not matched to a gene. Together with reference TRBV29-1 and TRBJ1-2, the CDR3 gives the full variable domain: SAVISQKPSRDICQRGTSLTIQCQVDSQVTMMFWYRQQPGQSLTLIATANQGSEATYESGFVIDKFPISRPNLTFSTLTVSNMSPEDSSIYLCSVEAQRPDRPALYGYTFGSGTRLTVV.